This record looks at one T cell receptor (beta chain) sequence and its context. This entry belongs to a study of T cells expressing NK-cell markers. The CDR3 contains 14 residues. The germline CDR1 and CDR2 sequences are SGHTA and FQGNSA. TCRdb re-called the 5' RACE reads and catalogs CDR3 proteins one per entry, DNA excluded. The listing records about 370,000 distinct CDR3 sequences. The chain carries TRBV7-2 and TRBJ2-7; no DNA is available, so the TRBD1 call from TCRdb remains unchecked. Sequencing was performed on blood T cells: a sorted CD56 or NKG2C T cell subset, CD4+ or CD8+ T cells, or bulk PBMC T cells (not recorded which). The origin of this receptor is a woman aged 50 to 60 in good health. This CDR3 reads CASSRATGYDEQYF. The variable domain in full, with the rest retrieved from reference TRBV7-2 and TRBJ2-7, is GAGVSQSPSNKVTEKGKDVELRCDPISGHTALYWYRQSLGQGLEFLIYFQGNSAPDKSGLPSDRFSAERTGGSVSTLTIQRTQQEDSAVYLCASSRATGYDEQYFGPGTRLTVT.